This T cell receptor beta chain was retrieved from a study of control samples from healthy donors and cancer patients. V trimming: 9 bases; J trimming: 5 bases; junction bases outside the gene matches: 4. CDR1 is KGHDR, CDR2 SFDVKD, per germline. The CDR3 has 13 residues. Repertoires were generated with immunoSEQ multiplex PCR, while TCRdb's copy carries only in-frame clones and drops some. This table holds approximately 86,000 clones, approximately 95% found once. The clonotype originates from a woman in her 30s in good health. Sequencing was performed on blood. V and J are TRBV24-1 and TRBJ2-7, with 12 nucleotides matching TRBD2. CDR3 sequence: CATGLAGRNEQYF. The CDR3 nucleotides read TGTGCCACCGGACTAGCGGGAAGGAACGAGCAGTACTTC.